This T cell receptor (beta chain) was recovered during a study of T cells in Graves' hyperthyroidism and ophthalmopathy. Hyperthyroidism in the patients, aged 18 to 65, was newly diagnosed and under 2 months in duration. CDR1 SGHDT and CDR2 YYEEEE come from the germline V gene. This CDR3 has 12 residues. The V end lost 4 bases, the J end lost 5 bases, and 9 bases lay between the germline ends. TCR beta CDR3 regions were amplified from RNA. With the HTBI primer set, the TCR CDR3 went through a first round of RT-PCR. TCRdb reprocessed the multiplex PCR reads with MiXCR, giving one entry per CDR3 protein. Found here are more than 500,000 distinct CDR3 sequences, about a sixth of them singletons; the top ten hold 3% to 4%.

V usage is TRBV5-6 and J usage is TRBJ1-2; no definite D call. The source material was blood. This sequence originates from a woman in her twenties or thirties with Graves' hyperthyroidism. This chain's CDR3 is CASSQVSYGYTF. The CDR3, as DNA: TGTGCCAGCAGCCAGGTTTCTTATGGCTACACCTTC.